This T cell receptor (beta chain) was found in a study of T cells in Graves' hyperthyroidism and ophthalmopathy. Amplification of TCR beta CDR3 regions used RNA as the template. An initial round of RT-PCR targeting the TCR CDR3 relied on the HTBI primer set. Using its own MiXCR run on the multiplex PCR reads, TCRdb lists one record per CDR3 protein. The repertoire holds roughly 500,000 distinct CDR3 sequences, with around a fifth as singletons. Germline trimming cut 3 bases from V and 6 bases from J; bases unmatched to any gene: 8. The CDR3 spans 15 residues. Germline-derived CDR1 and CDR2 are KGHDR and SFDVKD.

V usage is TRBV24-1 and J usage is TRBJ1-2; 8 nucleotides agree with TRBD1. The clonotype originates from a woman between 65 and 79 years old with Graves' ophthalmopathy. Sequencing input: blood. CDR3 DNA sequence: TGTGCCACCAGTGATACGACAGGGGTGGTCAATGGCTACACCTTC. It is translated as CATSDTTGVVNGYTF.